This TCR beta chain appears in the sequencing data of a study of shared clonotypes between healthy human individuals. Study at large: Three CD4 naive, three CD4 memory, two CD8 naive and one CD8 memory plate were used per donor.

Sorted-subset replicate PCRs used around 200 ng of genomic DNA. This amount corresponded to 33,000 or so T cell genomes. Profiled with immunoSEQ multiplex PCR; TCRdb holds only in-frame clones, not every one. The table lists around 2.5 million clones, 93% of them singletons, with around 0.4% in the top ten. All the donors were Caucasian adults who lived in Nashville, Tennessee. A split of CD4+ cells into CD45RA+ naive and CD45RA-negative memory subsets was performed. Sequenced material: naive CD4+ T cells from PBMCs. Sample subset: CD45RA+ positively selected. This sequence originates from a man aged 18-30 years in good health. Some clones in this sample may be carry-over from other donors' samples.

The DNA for the CDR3 is TGTGCCAGCAGCTTAGGGGACAGCCAATATAGCAATCAGCCCCAGCATTTT. It yields the protein CASSLGDSQYSNQPQHF. This chain links TRBV7-9 with TRBJ1-5; TRBD1 matches 7 bases. The CDR3 runs to 17 residues. Germline values: CDR1 SEHNR, CDR2 FQNEAQ (reference sequence). The ends lost 1 base at V and 0 bases at J; junction bases unmatched: 6.